This TCR beta chain was profiled in a study of T cell responses to AZD1222 COVID-19 vaccine. Profiling relied on immunoSEQ multiplex PCR, and the TCRdb table lists in-frame clones only, not all of them. The repertoire includes tens of thousands of clones, roughly 90% of them detected once, and approximately 5.3% sits in the top ten. This sample comprised peripheral blood, obtained 28 days after the second AZD1222 dose. This clonotype was obtained from an adult who received the AZD1222 COVID-19 vaccine.

CDR3 in amino acids: CASSPSVTRTASIDGPQHF. The CDR3 bases are TGTGCCAGCAGCCCAAGCGTCACTCGGACAGCCAGTATCGATGGGCCCCAGCATTTT. V usage is TRBV28 and J usage is TRBJ1-5, with TRBD1 as a possible D gene (6 bases). The CDR3 extends over 19 amino acids. V shed 6 bases and J shed 9 bases, with 33 bases lying between them. Germline values: CDR1 MDHEN, CDR2 SYDVKM.